The rows below give T cell receptor beta chains drawn from one sample of a study of long-term antiretroviral therapy in people with HIV. Assay: immunoSEQ multiplex PCR; the TCRdb copy retains only in-frame clones and omits some. The sample lists 6,700 or so clones, approximately 69% occurring once. This specimen was unsorted PBMCs, taken 0.1 years before starting antiretroviral therapy. These receptors all stem from a man aged 18 to 29 with HIV. CDR3s include the opening cysteine and the closing phenylalanine or tryptophan. A D gene is named only where the DNA matches it firmly. Rows may omit the clone size; those that give it use once, few, many or a size class.

>.|.|16|TRBJ1-5|TRBV15
CATSRTGLGRNQPQHF
TGTGCCACCAGCAGAACAGGACTCGGCCGCAATCAGCCCCAGCATTTT
>few|.|13|TRBJ1-1|TRBV10-3
CAISVGPNTEAFF
TGTGCCATCAGCGTCGGCCCGAACACTGAAGCTTTCTTT
>.|.|13|TRBJ2-2|TRBV18
CASPDPNTGELFF
TGTGCCAGTCCGGACCCGAACACCGGGGAGCTGTTTTTT
>.|.|13|TRBJ1-1|TRBV4-1
CASSQDSYTEAFF
TGCGCCAGCAGCCAAGATTCGTACACTGAAGCTTTCTTT
>.|.|13|TRBJ1-4|TRBV25-1
CASSGRLNEKLFF
TGTGCCAGCAGTGGCCGCCTTAATGAAAAACTGTTTTTT
>medium-sized|.|11|TRBJ1-1|TRBV2
CASSWGAEAFF
TGTGCCAGCAGTTGGGGGGCTGAAGCTTTCTTT
>.|.|14|TRBJ1-6|TRBV4-2
CASSQEGYQSPLHF
TGTGCCAGCAGCCAGGAAGGGTATCAATCACCCCTCCACTTT
>few|TRBD2|15|TRBJ2-2|TRBV29-1
CSVWLAGTNTGELFF
TGCAGCGTGTGGCTAGCGGGCACGAACACCGGGGAGCTGTTTTTT
>.|.|15|TRBJ2-3|TRBV6-4
CASSDGGLSTDTQYF
TGTGCCAGCAGTGACGGGGGGCTAAGCACAGATACGCAGTATTTT
>.|.|14|TRBJ1-3|TRBV10-3
CAIRQGSSGNTIYF
TGTGCCATCAGACAGGGTAGCTCTGGAAACACCATATATTTT
>.|.|14|TRBJ2-5|TRBV5-6
CASSLAGVRETQYF
TGTGCCAGCAGCTTGGCCGGGGTCCGGGAGACCCAGTACTTC
>.|TRBD1|16|TRBJ2-1|TRBV4-2
CASSQGAGQAYNEQFF
TGTGCCAGCAGCCAGGGTGCGGGACAGGCCTACAATGAGCAGTTCTTC
>.|.|16|TRBJ2-1|TRBV4-2
CASSQDWRGSYNEQFF
TGTGCCAGCAGCCAAGATTGGCGGGGTTCCTACAATGAGCAGTTCTTC
>.|.|16|TRBJ1-3|TRBV4-1
CASSQEGRRYGNTIYF
TGCGCCAGCAGCCAAGAAGGCAGGCGGTACGGAAACACCATATATTTT
>.|TRBD2|16|TRBJ2-2|TRBV29-1
CSVLGGSGANTGELFF
TGCAGCGTCCTGGGTGGGAGCGGGGCGAACACCGGGGAGCTGTTTTTT
>.|TRBD1|18|TRBJ1-1|TRBV7-8
CASSPSGQGSQGDPEAFF
TGTGCCAGCAGCCCCTCCGGACAGGGAAGCCAAGGGGACCCTGAAGCTTTCTTT
>.|TRBD1|18|TRBJ1-2|TRBV7-9
CASSYSGPSGTDIYGYTF
TGTGCCAGCAGTTACTCAGGACCTTCAGGGACAGACATCTATGGCTACACCTTC
>.|TRBD2|15|TRBJ2-5|TRBV10-2
CASSDPGLVGATQYF
TGCGCCAGCAGTGATCCGGGACTAGTAGGTGCGACCCAGTACTTC
>.|TRBD1|15|TRBJ1-2|TRBV6-9
CASNGQGARNYGYTF
TGTGCCAGCAACGGACAGGGGGCACGAAACTATGGCTACACCTTC
>large|.|14|TRBJ2-2|TRBV6-4
CASSDGTNTGELFF
TGTGCCAGCAGTGACGGGACAAACACCGGGGAGCTGTTTTTT
>few|.|16|TRBJ1-2|TRBV6-1
CASSEDPGSGLYGYTF
TGTGCCAGCAGTGAAGACCCCGGCTCCGGATTGTATGGCTACACCTTC
>.|.|15|TRBJ1-5|TRBV28
CASSPGHGSASSQHF
TGTGCCAGCAGCCCGGGACACGGTTCCGCATCGAGCCAGCATTTT
>.|TRBD1|13|TRBJ1-6|TRBV5-1
CASTTGENSPLHF
TGCGCCAGCACTACAGGGGAAAATTCACCCCTCCACTTT
>.|TRBD1|13|TRBJ2-1|TRBV6-5
CATQGSPYNEQFF
TGTGCCACACAGGGGTCCCCCTACAATGAGCAGTTCTTC
>once|.|12|TRBJ1-2|TRBV28
CASRPGGYGYTF
TGTGCCAGCAGGCCCGGGGGCTATGGCTACACCTTC
>.|.|15|TRBJ2-6|TRBV29-1
CSVGSSLSGANVLTF
TGCAGCGTTGGGTCCAGCCTCTCTGGGGCCAACGTCCTGACTTTC
>.|.|14|TRBJ1-5|TRBV5-6
CASREQGRNQPQHF
TGTGCCAGCAGGGAGCAGGGACGCAATCAGCCCCAGCATTTT
>.|TRBD2|14|TRBJ2-3|TRBV6-4
CASSERGGTDTQYF
TGTGCCAGCAGTGAGCGGGGGGGCACAGATACGCAGTATTTT
>.|.|14|TRBJ2-1|TRBV5-1
CASSGFGHYNEQFF
TGCGCCAGCAGCGGATTCGGACATTACAATGAGCAGTTCTTC
>.|.|12|TRBJ1-2|TRBV6-1
CASSESYRDATF
TGTGCCAGCAGTGAATCGTACAGGGACGCAACCTTC
>.|.|15|TRBJ2-7|TRBV6-5
CASRGDSVKPYEQYF
TGTGCCAGCAGGGGGGACTCCGTGAAACCCTACGAGCAGTACTTC
>few|TRBD1|14|TRBJ2-7|TRBV13
CASSTRQGVWEQYF
TGTGCCAGCAGCACACGACAGGGGGTGTGGGAGCAGTACTTC
>.|.|15|TRBJ1-1|TRBV6-5
CASSYSGVARTEAFF
TGTGCCAGCAGTTACTCGGGGGTGGCTAGGACTGAAGCTTTCTTT
>.|TRBD2|15|TRBJ2-1|TRBV28
CASSLRTSGSNEQFF
TGTGCCAGCAGTTTAAGGACTAGCGGTTCCAATGAGCAGTTCTTC
>.|.|11|TRBJ2-2|TRBV6-5
CASSLWGELFF
TGTGCCAGCAGCCTCTGGGGGGAGCTGTTTTTT
>once|.|14|TRBJ2-7|TRBV9
CASSPRGTDYEQYF
TGTGCCAGCAGCCCTCGAGGGACGGACTACGAGCAGTACTTC
>.|.|16|TRBJ1-2|TRBV4-2
CASSQAVLEVTDGYTF
TGTGCCAGCAGCCAAGCAGTCTTGGAGGTAACAGATGGCTACACCTTC
>once|.|15|TRBJ2-5|TRBV5-4
CASSLALTRQETQYF
TGTGCCAGCAGCTTGGCTCTAACTCGCCAAGAGACCCAGTACTTC
>.|.|16|TRBJ2-1|TRBV7-6
CASSLGGGSFYNEQFF
TGTGCCAGCAGCTTAGGAGGGGGTTCCTTTTACAATGAGCAGTTCTTC
>.|.|14|TRBJ1-2|TRBV6-5
CASRFRTTPYGYTF
TGTGCCAGCAGGTTCCGGACGACTCCGTATGGCTACACCTTC
>few|TRBD2|15|TRBJ2-1|TRBV15
CATSTGTSGGNEQFF
TGTGCCACCAGCACCGGGACTAGCGGGGGCAATGAGCAGTTCTTC
>.|TRBD1|14|TRBJ1-6|TRBV5-1
CASSSTGDNSPLHF
TGCGCCAGCAGCTCAACAGGGGACAATTCACCCCTCCACTTT
>few|TRBD1|16|TRBJ1-5|TRBV7-9
CASSHSGTGSGQPQHF
TGTGCCAGCAGCCACAGTGGGACAGGATCCGGTCAGCCCCAGCATTTT
>.|TRBD2|17|TRBJ2-2|TRBV27
CASSFRGLAGGDGELFF
TGTGCCAGCAGTTTTCGGGGACTAGCGGGGGGAGACGGGGAGCTGTTTTTT
>.|TRBD2|16|TRBJ2-2|TRBV9
CASSVSPSGGAGELFF
TGTGCCAGCAGCGTATCTCCTAGCGGGGGGGCTGGGGAGCTGTTTTTT
>.|.|15|TRBJ2-2|TRBV7-9
CASSLGGLYTGELFF
TGTGCCAGCAGCCTAGGGGGACTTTACACCGGGGAGCTGTTTTTT
>once|.|13|TRBJ1-1|TRBV6-5
CASSYSVNTEAFF
TGTGCCAGCAGTTACAGCGTAAACACTGAAGCTTTCTTT
>.|TRBD2|17|TRBJ2-3|TRBV10-1
CASSEPGLADGTDTQYF
TGCGCCAGCAGTGAACCCGGACTAGCGGATGGCACAGATACGCAGTATTTT
>once|.|14|TRBJ2-1|TRBV9
CASSVAGSNNEQFF
TGTGCCAGCAGCGTCGCGGGGAGTAACAATGAGCAGTTCTTC
>.|TRBD1|16|TRBJ1-5|TRBV6-1
CASSEIGGSGNQPQHF
TGTGCCAGCAGTGAGATAGGGGGCAGCGGCAATCAGCCCCAGCATTTT
>.|.|14|TRBJ2-3|TRBV4-2
CASSQDLGADTQYF
TGTGCCAGCAGCCAAGATCTAGGGGCGGATACGCAGTATTTT
>.|TRBD1|15|TRBJ1-6|TRBV6-1
CASSDNPGQAQPLHF
TGTGCCAGCAGCGATAATCCGGGACAGGCTCAACCCCTCCACTTT
>.|TRBD2|18|TRBJ2-3|TRBV10-3
CAISESPGGASVTDTQYF
TGTGCCATCAGTGAGTCTCCCGGGGGGGCCAGCGTCACAGATACGCAGTATTTT